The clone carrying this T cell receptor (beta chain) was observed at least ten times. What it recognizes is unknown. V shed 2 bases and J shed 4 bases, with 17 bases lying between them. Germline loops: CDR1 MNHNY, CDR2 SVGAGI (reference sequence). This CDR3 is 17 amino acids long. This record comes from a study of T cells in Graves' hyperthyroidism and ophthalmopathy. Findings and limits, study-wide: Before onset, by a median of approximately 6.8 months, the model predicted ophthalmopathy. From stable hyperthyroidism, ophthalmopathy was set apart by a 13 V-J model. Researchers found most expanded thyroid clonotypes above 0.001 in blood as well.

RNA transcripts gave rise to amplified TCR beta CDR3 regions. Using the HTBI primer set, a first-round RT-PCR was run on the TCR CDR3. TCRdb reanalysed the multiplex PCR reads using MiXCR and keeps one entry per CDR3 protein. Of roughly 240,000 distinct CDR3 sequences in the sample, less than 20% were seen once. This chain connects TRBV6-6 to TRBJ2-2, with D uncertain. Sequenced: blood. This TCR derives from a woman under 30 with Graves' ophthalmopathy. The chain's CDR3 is CASSYVLLWRGTGELFF. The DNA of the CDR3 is TGTGCCAGCAGTTACGTTCTCCTATGGCGAGGCACCGGGGAGCTGTTTTTT.